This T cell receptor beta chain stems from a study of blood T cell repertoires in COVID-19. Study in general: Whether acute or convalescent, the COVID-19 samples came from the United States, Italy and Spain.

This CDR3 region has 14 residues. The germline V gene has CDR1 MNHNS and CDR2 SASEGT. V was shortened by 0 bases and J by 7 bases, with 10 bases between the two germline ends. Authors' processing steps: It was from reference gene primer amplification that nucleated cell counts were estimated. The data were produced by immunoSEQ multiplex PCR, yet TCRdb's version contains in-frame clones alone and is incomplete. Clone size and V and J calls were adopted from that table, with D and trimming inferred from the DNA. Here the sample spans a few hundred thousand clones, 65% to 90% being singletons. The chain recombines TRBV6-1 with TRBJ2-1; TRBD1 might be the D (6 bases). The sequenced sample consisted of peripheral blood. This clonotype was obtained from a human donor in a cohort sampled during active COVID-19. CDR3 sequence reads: CASSEAARGNEQFF. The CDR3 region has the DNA TGTGCCAGCAGTGAAGCGGCGAGGGGGAATGAGCAGTTCTTC.